Below are 20 T cell receptor beta chains sequenced from a single sample in a study of patients and donors after allogeneic stem cell transplantation. Using its own MiXCR run on the RT-PCR reads, TCRdb lists one record per CDR3 protein. The sample contains 150,000 to 200,000 distinct CDR3 sequences, more than 20% of which appear only once. Specimen: blood, either unsorted or a sorted T cell fraction (not recorded which). These TCRs come from a human donor who was either an allogeneic HSCT recipient or a stem cell or donor lymphocyte infusion donor (not recorded which). It is not recorded whose cells these are; they may come from a transplant donor.

This rearrangement joins TRBV29-1 to TRBJ2-2; D remains unclear. Trimming removed 7 bases from V and 4 bases from J, with 16 bases in between. Germline V lookup: CDR1 SQVTM, CDR2 ANQGSEA. The CDR3 is 14 amino acids. The CDR3: CSATVSPGTGELFF. The CDR3 DNA is TGCAGCGCCACGGTGTCCCCGGGCACCGGGGAGCTGTTTTTT.

The chain couples TRBV20-1 to TRBJ2-7, with a tentative D call TRBD1 (6 bases). This CDR3 comprises 14 residues. V was trimmed by 0 bases and J by 2 bases, leaving 11 bases between them. CDR1 and CDR2 from the germline V gene are DFQATT and SNEGSKA (reference sequence). CDR3 sequence: CSARDDYRAYEQYF. The DNA of the CDR3 is TGCAGTGCTAGAGATGACTACAGGGCCTACGAGCAGTACTTC.

This clonotype was seen a handful of times. The rearrangement joins TRBV7-9 to TRBJ1-1; D not certain. The CDR3 consists of 15 residues. CDR1 and CDR2 from the germline V gene are SEHNR and FQNEAQ (reference sequence). Trimming took off 1 base at V and 0 bases at J, with 9 bases between the two ends. This CDR3 is CASSLVRVMNTEAFF. The CDR3 DNA sequence: TGTGCCAGCAGCTTAGTACGGGTCATGAACACTGAAGCTTTCTTT. The complete variable domain, with remaining parts taken from reference TRBV7-9 and TRBJ1-1, reads DTGVSQNPRHKITKRGQNVTFRCDPISEHNRLYWYRQTLGQGPEFLTYFQNEAQLEKSRLLSDRFSAERPKGSFSTLEIQRTEQGDSAMYLCASSLVRVMNTEAFFGQGTRLTVV.

The chain combines TRBV6-6 with TRBJ1-2, with TRBD1 matching over 9 bases. The germline V gene has CDR1 MNHNY and CDR2 SVGAGI (reference sequence). Trimming cost V 7 bases and J 3 bases; bases outside gene matches: 9. This CDR3 contains 15 residues. The DNA for the CDR3 is TGTGCCAGCAACCAAAAACAGGGGGCGGACTATGGCTACACCTTC. It translates to CASNQKQGADYGYTF.

J is TRBJ2-7 and V is TRBV20-1; TRBD1 matches 9 bases. CDR3 size: 12 residues. Germline lookup yields CDR1 DFQATT and CDR2 SNEGSKA (reference sequence). Trimming at V came to 6 bases and at J to 5 bases, leaving 5 bases not matched to a gene. The CDR3 reads CSASTGGHEQYF. The CDR3 bases are TGCAGTGCATCTACAGGGGGCCACGAGCAGTACTTC.

The CDR3 loop is CASSPVTAMNTEAFF. CDR3 nucleotide sequence: TGTGCCAGCAGCCCCGTTACAGCAATGAACACTGAAGCTTTCTTT. The gene calls are TRBV5-5 and TRBJ1-1; D is uncertain. This CDR3 contains 15 residues. CDR1 is SGHKS, CDR2 YYEKEE, per germline (reference sequence). Trimming shortened V by 4 bases and J by 0 bases, and 13 bases separated the two germline ends.

This chain uses TRBV6-5 with TRBJ2-1; D not certain. V was cut by 0 bases and J by 5 bases, with 17 bases left in between. Germline V gene lookup returns CDR1 MNHEY and CDR2 SVGAGI. The CDR3 runs 17 residues. This chain's CDR3 is CASSYSPPNLPNNEQFF. The CDR3 DNA reads TGTGCCAGCAGTTACTCTCCTCCCAACCTTCCTAACAATGAGCAGTTCTTC.

This chain links TRBV5-1 with TRBJ2-7, with D perhaps TRBD2 (8 bases). Trimming took off 6 bases at V and 0 bases at J, with 22 bases between the two ends. CDR3 length: 17 residues. Germline CDR1 reads SGHRS; CDR2 reads YFSETQ. CDR3 sequence: CASTKTGSGTSSYEQYF. For the CDR3, the DNA is TGCGCCAGCACTAAGACAGGGTCCGGGACTAGCTCCTACGAGCAGTACTTC.

The chain employs TRBV7-3 and TRBJ2-2; perhaps D is TRBD1 or TRBD2 (5 bases each). Germline V gene sequence: CDR1 SGHTA, CDR2 FQGTGA. The V gene lost 4 bases and the J gene lost 2 bases, with 14 bases spanning the gap. This CDR3 region has 16 residues. As DNA, the CDR3 is TGTGCCAGCAGCTCCGACCCCGGGACCAACACCGGGGAGCTGTTTTTT. Protein: CASSSDPGTNTGELFF.

The rearrangement links TRBV20-1 to TRBJ2-3, with D perhaps TRBD2 (6 bases). The germline V gene has CDR1 DFQATT and CDR2 SNEGSKA (reference sequence). The germline V and J ends were trimmed by 0 bases and 1 base, with 11 bases remaining between them. This CDR3 comprises 15 residues. CDR3 loop: CSARDTPSGTDTQYF. CDR3 coding DNA: TGCAGTGCTAGAGATACCCCTAGCGGCACAGATACGCAGTATTTT.

The rearrangement joins TRBV10-3 to TRBJ2-1; D perhaps matches TRBD2 (5 bases). Germline CDR1 and CDR2: ENHRY and SYGVKD. V lost 3 bases and J 8 bases, leaving 8 bases between the germline ends. This CDR3 region has 12 residues. The CDR3 DNA reads TGTGCCATCAGTGACGGGGTTGATGAGCAGTTCTTC. Translated: CAISDGVDEQFF.

The V gene is TRBV6-2 or TRBV6-3, the J gene TRBJ2-5; tentative D call: TRBD2 (5 bases). Germline CDR1 is MNHEY and CDR2 is SVGEGT. Deletions cut 2 bases from V and 2 bases from J, with 9 bases between. This CDR3 comprises 14 residues. CDR3 sequence: CASSYTRRQETQYF. Written as DNA, the CDR3 is TGTGCCAGCAGTTACACTAGGAGACAAGAGACCCAGTACTTC.

This clonotype showed up just a few times. The chain carries TRBV2 and TRBJ2-5, with 12 bases that match TRBD2. J gave up 5 bases and V 2 bases, and 0 bases lay outside the gene matches. CDR1 is SNHLY and CDR2 is FYNNEI in the germline V gene. The CDR3 has 14 amino acids. CDR3 region: CASSELAGGETQYF. The CDR3 DNA reads as TGTGCCAGCAGTGAACTAGCGGGAGGGGAGACCCAGTACTTC.

The chain employs TRBV5-1 and TRBJ2-1, with 8 bases that match TRBD2. The CDR3 loop spans 16 amino acids. Germline CDR1 is SGHRS and CDR2 is YFSETQ. With V trimmed by 0 bases and J by 0 bases, 2 bases remained unmatched. In DNA form, the CDR3 reads TGCGCCAGCAGCTTGGTAGCGGGGAACTCCTACAATGAGCAGTTCTTC. This gives the protein CASSLVAGNSYNEQFF. The complete variable domain, with remaining parts taken from reference TRBV5-1 and TRBJ2-1, reads KAGVTQTPRYLIKTRGQQVTLSCSPISGHRSVSWYQQTPGQGLQFLFEYFSETQRNKGNFPGRFSGRQFSNSRSEMNVSTLELGDSALYLCASSLVAGNSYNEQFFGPGTRLTVL.

This clonotype was picked up a small number of times. The gene calls are TRBV7-8 and TRBJ2-5; perhaps D is TRBD1 or TRBD2 (5 bases each). The CDR3 is made up of 15 amino acids. V was trimmed by 5 bases and J by 5 bases, leaving 18 bases between them. Per germline, CDR1 SGHVS and CDR2 FQNEAQ. The CDR3 DNA is TGTGCCAGCAGCCGGGGTAGGGGATTGGTGGAGACCCAGTACTTC. This gives the protein CASSRGRGLVETQYF. Supplemented by reference TRBV7-8 and TRBJ2-5, the full variable domain reads GAGVSQSPRYKVAKRGQDVALRCDPISGHVSLFWYQQALGQGPEFLTYFQNEAQLDKSGLPSDRFFAERPEGSVSTLKIQRTQQEDSAVYLCASSRGRGLVETQYFGPGTRLLVL.

This clonotype was observed a handful of times. The chain employs TRBV10-3 and TRBJ1-2; perhaps TRBD1 as D (5 bases). The CDR3 sequence is 16 residues long. Germline V gene lookup returns CDR1 ENHRY and CDR2 SYGVKD. The V end was cut by 2 bases, the J end by 4 bases, with 17 bases between. CDR3 DNA: TGTGCCATCAGTGAGCACAGGAGACTTTTCTTCTATGGCTACACCTTC. Translated, it gives CAISEHRRLFFYGYTF.

The chain recombines TRBV14 with TRBJ2-3, with 12 bases matching TRBD1. Germline V lookup: CDR1 SGHDN, CDR2 FVKESK. The CDR3 sequence is 17 residues long. After removal of 3 bases from V and 4 bases from J, the junction contained 8 bases not matched to a gene. CDR3 residues: CASSQLPGQGAADTQYF. The DNA for the CDR3 is TGTGCCAGCAGCCAGTTACCGGGACAGGGGGCGGCAGATACGCAGTATTTT.

Only one count was recorded for this clonotype. The chain is built from TRBV27 and TRBJ1-6, with no clear D. Trimming stripped 5 bases from V and 9 bases from J, with 17 bases between. The CDR3 runs 15 residues. CDR1 is MNHEY and CDR2 is SMNVEV in the germline V gene (reference sequence). CDR3 DNA sequence: TGTGCCAGCAGTCCAACCTTAGGGCCCAGTTCACCCCTCCACTTT. It is translated as CASSPTLGPSSPLHF.

This chain connects TRBV3-1 to TRBJ2-1, with D perhaps matching TRBD1 (6 bases). V lost 3 bases and J lost 5, with 17 bases in between. The CDR3 is 16 residues long. Germline CDR1 reads LGHDT; CDR2 reads YNNKEL (reference sequence). CDR3 sequence (DNA): TGTGCCAGCAGCCATCCCAGCAGGGGTCTCGACAATGAGCAGTTCTTC. Its protein is CASSHPSRGLDNEQFF.

This clonotype was observed a handful of times. This chain connects TRBV6-1 to TRBJ2-7; D is ambiguous. The germline V gene has CDR1 MNHNS and CDR2 SASEGT. V was trimmed by 1 base and J by 4 bases, leaving 5 bases between them. The CDR3 covers 12 residues. DNA for the CDR3: TGTGCCAGCAGTGAAGTGGGTTACGAGCAGTACTTC. Protein sequence: CASSEVGYEQYF.